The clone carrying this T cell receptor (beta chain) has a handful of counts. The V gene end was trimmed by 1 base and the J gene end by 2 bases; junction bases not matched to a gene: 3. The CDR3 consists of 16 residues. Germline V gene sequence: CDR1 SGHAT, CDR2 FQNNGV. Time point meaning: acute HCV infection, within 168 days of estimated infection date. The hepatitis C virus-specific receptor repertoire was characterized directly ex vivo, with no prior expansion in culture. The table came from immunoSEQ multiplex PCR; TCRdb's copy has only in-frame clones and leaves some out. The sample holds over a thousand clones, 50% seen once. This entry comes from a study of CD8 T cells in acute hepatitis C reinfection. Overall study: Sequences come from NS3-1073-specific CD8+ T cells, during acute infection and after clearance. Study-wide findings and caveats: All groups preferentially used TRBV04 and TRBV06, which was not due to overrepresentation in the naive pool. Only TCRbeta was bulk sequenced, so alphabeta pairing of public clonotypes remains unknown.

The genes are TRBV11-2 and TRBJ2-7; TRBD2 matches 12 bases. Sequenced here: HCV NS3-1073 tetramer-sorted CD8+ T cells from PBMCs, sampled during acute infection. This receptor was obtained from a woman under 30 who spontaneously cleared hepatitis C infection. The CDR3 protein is CASSLGLAGDAYEQYF. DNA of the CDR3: TGTGCCAGCAGCTTAGGACTAGCGGGAGACGCCTACGAGCAGTACTTC.